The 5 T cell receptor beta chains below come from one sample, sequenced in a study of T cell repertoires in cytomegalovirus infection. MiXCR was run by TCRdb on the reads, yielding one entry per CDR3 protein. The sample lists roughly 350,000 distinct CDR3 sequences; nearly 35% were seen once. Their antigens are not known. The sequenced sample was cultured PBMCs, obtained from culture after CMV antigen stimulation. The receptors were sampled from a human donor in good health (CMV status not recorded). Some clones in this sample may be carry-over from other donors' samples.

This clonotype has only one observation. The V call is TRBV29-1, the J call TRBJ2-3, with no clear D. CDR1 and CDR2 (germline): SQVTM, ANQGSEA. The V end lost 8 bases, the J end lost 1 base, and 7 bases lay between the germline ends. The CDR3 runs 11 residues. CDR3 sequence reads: CSSRGTDTQYF. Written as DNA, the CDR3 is TGCAGCTCCCGGGGCACAGATACGCAGTATTTT.

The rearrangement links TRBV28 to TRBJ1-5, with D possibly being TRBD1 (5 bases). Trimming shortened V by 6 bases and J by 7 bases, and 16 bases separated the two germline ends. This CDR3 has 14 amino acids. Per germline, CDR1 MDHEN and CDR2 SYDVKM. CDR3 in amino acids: CASRFSTGGQPQHF. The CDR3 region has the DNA TGTGCCAGCAGATTTTCGACGGGGGGGCAGCCCCAGCATTTT.

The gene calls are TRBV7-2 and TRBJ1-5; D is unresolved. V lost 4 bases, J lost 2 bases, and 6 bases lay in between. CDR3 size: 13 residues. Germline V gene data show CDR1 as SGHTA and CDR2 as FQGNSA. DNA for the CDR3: TGTGCCAGCAGCTCTCTCCGCAATCAGCCCCAGCATTTT. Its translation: CASSSLRNQPQHF.

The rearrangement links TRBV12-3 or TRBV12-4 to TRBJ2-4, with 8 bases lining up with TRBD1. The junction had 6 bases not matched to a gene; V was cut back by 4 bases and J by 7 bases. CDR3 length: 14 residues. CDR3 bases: TGTGCCAGCAGTTCGGACAGGGAATGGAACATTCAGTACTTC. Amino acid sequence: CASSSDREWNIQYF.

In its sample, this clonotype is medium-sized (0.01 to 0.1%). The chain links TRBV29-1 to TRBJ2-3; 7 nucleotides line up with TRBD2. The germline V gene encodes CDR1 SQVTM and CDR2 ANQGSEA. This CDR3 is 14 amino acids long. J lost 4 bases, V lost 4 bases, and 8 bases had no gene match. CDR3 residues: CSVVSLAVPDTQYF. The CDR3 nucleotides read TGCAGCGTTGTTAGTCTAGCGGTCCCAGATACGCAGTATTTT.